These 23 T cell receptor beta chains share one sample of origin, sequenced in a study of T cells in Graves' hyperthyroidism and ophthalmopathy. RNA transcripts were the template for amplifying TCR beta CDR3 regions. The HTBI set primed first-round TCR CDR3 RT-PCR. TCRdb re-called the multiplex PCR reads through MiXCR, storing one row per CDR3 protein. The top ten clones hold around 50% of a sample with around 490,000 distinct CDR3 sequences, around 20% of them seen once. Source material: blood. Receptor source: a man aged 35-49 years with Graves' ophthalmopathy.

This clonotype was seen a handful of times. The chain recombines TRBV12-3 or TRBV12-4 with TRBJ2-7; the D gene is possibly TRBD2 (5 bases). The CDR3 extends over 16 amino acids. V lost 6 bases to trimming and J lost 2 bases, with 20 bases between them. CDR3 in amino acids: CASSTTTSILPYEQYF. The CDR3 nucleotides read TGTGCCAGCAGCACTACTACTAGTATTCTCCCCTACGAGCAGTACTTC.

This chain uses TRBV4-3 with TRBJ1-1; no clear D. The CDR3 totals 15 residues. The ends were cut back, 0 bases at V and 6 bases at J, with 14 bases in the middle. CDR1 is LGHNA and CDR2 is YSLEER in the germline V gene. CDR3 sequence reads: CASSQDRLGGPEAFF. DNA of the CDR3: TGCGCCAGCAGCCAAGATAGGCTCGGAGGTCCTGAAGCTTTCTTT.

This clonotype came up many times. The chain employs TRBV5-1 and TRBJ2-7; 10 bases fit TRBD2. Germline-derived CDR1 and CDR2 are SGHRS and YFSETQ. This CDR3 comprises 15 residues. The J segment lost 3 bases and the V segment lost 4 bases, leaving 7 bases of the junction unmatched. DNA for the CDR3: TGCGCCAGCAGCCTAACTAGCGGGGAGTTCTACGAGCAGTACTTC. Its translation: CASSLTSGEFYEQYF.

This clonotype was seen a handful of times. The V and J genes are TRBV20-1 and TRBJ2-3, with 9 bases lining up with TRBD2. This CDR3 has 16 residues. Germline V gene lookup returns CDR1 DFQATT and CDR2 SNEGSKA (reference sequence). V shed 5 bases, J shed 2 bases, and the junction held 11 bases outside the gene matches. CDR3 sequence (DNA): TGCAGTGCTCCCAATATACTAGCGGGTTACACAGATACGCAGTATTTT. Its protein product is CSAPNILAGYTDTQYF.

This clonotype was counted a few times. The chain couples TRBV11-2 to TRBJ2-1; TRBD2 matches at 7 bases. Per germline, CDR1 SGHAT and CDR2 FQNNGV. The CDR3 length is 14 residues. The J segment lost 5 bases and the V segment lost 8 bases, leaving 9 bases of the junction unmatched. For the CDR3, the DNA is TGTGCCAGCGTGGAGAGCGGGATTAACAATGAGCAGTTCTTC. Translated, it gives CASVESGINNEQFF.

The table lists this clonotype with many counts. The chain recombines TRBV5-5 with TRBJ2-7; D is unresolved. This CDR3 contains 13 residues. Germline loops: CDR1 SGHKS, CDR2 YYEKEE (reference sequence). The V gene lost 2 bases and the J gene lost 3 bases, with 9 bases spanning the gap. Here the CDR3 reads CASSFGRRYEQYF. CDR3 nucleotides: TGTGCCAGCAGCTTCGGCCGACGCTACGAGCAGTACTTC.

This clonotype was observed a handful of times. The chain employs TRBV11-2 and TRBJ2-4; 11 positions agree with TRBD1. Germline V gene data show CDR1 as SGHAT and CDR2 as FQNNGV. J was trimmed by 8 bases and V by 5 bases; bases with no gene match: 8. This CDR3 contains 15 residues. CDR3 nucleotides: TGTGCCAGCAGCCCGGGGGGGACAGGGGGATACATTCAGTACTTC. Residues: CASSPGGTGGYIQYF.

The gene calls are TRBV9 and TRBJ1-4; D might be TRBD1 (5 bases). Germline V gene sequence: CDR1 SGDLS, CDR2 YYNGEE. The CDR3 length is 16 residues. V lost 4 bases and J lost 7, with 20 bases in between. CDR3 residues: CASSSQTQGRSEKLFF. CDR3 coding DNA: TGTGCCAGCAGCTCACAGACCCAGGGACGGAGTGAAAAACTGTTTTTT.

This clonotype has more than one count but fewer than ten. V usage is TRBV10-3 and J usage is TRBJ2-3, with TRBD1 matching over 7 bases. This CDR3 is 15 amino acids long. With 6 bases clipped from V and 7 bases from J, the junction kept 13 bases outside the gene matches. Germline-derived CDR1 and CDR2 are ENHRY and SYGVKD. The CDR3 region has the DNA TGTGCCATCAGCGTCCCGGCAGGGGGTCGTAATACGCAGTATTTT. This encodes CAISVPAGGRNTQYF.

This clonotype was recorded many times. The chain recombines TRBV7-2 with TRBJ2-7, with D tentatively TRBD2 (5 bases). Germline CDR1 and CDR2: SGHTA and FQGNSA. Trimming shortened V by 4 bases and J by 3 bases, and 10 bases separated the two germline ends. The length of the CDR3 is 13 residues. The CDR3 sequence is CASSSSTNYEQYF. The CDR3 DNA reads TGTGCCAGCAGCTCATCGACTAACTACGAGCAGTACTTC.

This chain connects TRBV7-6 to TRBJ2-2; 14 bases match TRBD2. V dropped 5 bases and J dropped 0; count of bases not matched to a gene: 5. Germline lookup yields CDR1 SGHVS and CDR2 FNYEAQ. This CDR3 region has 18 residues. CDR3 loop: CASSPPGLAGANTGELFF. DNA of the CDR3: TGTGCCAGCAGCCCTCCGGGACTAGCGGGGGCGAACACCGGGGAGCTGTTTTTT.

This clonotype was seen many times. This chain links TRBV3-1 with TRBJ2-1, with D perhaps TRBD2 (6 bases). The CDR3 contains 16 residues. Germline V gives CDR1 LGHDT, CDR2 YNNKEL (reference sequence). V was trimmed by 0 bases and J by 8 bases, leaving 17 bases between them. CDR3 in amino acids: CASSQDRGTPSDEQFF. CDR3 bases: TGTGCCAGCAGCCAAGATCGGGGGACCCCTTCCGATGAGCAGTTCTTC.

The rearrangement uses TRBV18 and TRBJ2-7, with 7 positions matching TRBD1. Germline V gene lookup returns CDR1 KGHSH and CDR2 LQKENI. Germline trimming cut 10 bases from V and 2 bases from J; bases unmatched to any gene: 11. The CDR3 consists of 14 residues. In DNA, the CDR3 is TGTGCCAACACTCCCCGGGACAGACCCTACGAGCAGTACTTC. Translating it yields CANTPRDRPYEQYF.

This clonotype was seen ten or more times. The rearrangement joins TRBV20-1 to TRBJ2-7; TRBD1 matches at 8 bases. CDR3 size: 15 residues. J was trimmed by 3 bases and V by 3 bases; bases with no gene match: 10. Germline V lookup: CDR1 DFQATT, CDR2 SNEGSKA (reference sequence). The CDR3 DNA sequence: TGCAGTGCTAGTACGGGGACAGGTGGAGGCTACGAGCAGTACTTC. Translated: CSASTGTGGGYEQYF.

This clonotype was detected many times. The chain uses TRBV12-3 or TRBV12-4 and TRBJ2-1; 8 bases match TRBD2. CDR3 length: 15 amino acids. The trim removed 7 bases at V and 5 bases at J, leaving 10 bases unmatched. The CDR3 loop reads CASTLWAGGDNEQFF. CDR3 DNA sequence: TGTGCCAGCACCCTCTGGGCGGGAGGAGACAATGAGCAGTTCTTC.

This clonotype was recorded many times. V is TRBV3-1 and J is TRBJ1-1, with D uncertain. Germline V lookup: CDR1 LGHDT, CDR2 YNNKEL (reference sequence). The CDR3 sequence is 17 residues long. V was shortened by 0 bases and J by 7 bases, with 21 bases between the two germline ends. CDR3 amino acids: CASSQDFEEPWVGEAFF. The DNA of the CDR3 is TGTGCCAGCAGCCAAGATTTCGAGGAGCCGTGGGTAGGTGAAGCTTTCTTT.

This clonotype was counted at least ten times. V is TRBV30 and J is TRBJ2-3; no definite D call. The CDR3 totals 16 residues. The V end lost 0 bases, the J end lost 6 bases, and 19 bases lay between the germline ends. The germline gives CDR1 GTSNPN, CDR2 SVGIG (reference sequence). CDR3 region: CAWSVRGPPPSDTQYF. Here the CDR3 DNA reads TGTGCCTGGAGTGTACGAGGACCACCACCTTCGGATACGCAGTATTTT.

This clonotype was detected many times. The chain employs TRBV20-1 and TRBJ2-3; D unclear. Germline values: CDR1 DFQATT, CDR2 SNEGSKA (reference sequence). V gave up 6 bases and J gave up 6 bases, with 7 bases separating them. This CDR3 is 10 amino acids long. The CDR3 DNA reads TGCAGTGCCGAGATGGATACGCAGTATTTT. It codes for CSAEMDTQYF.

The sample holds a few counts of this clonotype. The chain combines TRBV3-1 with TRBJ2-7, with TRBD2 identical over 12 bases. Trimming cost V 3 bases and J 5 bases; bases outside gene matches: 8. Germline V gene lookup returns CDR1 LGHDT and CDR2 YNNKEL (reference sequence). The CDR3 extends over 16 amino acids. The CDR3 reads CASSHPLAGGPDEQYF. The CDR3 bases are TGTGCCAGCAGCCACCCTCTAGCGGGAGGGCCAGACGAGCAGTACTTC.

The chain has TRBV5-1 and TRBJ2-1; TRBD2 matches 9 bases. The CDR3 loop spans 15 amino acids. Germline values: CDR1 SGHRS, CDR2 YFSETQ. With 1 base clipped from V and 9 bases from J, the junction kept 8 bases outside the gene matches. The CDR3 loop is CASSLWRGGHVEQFF. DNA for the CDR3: TGCGCCAGCAGCTTGTGGCGGGGGGGCCATGTTGAGCAGTTCTTC.

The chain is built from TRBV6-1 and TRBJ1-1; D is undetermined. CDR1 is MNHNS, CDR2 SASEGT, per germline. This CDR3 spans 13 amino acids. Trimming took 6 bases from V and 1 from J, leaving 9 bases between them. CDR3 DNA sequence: TGTGCCAGCAGAAGACACTCGAACACTGAAGCTTTCTTT. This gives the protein CASRRHSNTEAFF.

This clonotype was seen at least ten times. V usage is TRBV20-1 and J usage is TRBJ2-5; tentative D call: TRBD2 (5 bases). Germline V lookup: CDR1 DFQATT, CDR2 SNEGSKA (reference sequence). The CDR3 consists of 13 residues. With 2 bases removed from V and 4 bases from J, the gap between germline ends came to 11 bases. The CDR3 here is CSARLGLRETQYF. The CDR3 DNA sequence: TGCAGTGCTAGACTTGGACTGAGAGAGACCCAGTACTTC.

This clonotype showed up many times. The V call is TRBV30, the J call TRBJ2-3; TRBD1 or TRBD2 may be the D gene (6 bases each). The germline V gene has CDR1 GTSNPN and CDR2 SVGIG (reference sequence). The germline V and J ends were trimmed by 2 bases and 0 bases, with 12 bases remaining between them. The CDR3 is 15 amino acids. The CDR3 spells CAWSRSGASTDTQYF. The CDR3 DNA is TGTGCCTGGAGTCGTTCGGGGGCAAGCACAGATACGCAGTATTTT.